This T cell receptor beta chain was recovered during a study of shared clonotypes between healthy human individuals. This clone was seen only a few times. What it binds is not known. CDR1 is SGHTS, CDR2 YDEGEE, per germline. Trimming left V 5 bases short and J 6 bases short, with 2 bases between. CDR3 length: 10 amino acids. The donors were all Caucasian adults (living in Nashville, Tennessee). General observations from the study: The low donor count limited represented genetic and exposure-history diversity. Clonotype sharing among the donors was expected to vary with sequencing depth.

Genomic DNA (from each subset) was split evenly across several immunoSEQ plates. Here immunoSEQ multiplex PCR was the method, and the copy in TCRdb shows in-frame clones only, minus some. In the table there are 400,000 to 600,000 clones, roughly three quarters of which are singletons. This chain uses TRBV5-8 with TRBJ2-2; D gene uncertain. The source of this sequence is a woman in her forties in good health. Some clones in this sample may be carry-over from other donors' samples. The source material was PBMCs. CDR3 amino acids: CASSAGELFF. The CDR3 DNA sequence: TGTGCCAGCAGTGCCGGGGAGCTGTTTTTT.